This is a list of T cell receptor beta chains from one sample in a study of beta chain features in type 1 diabetes. Only in-frame clones appear in the TCRdb table, and some are missing; sequencing was by immunoSEQ multiplex PCR. In the table there are around 650,000 clones, 9.5% to 15% of which are singletons. The specimen sequenced was naive CD4+ T cells from blood. These TCRs come from a young man with type 1 diabetes. Each CDR3 is given with its conserved first and last residue. The order of the fields is V gene, D gene, clone size, J gene, CDR3 DNA, CDR3 protein. A D gene is named only where the DNA matches it firmly. Clone size appears in some rows only: once, few, many, or a class for an expanded clone.

V: TRBV9; D: NA; size: NA; J: TRBJ2-2; DNA: TGTGCCAGCAGCGTAAGTCCTAGTGTGAACACCGGGGAGCTGTTTTTT; CDR3: CASSVSPSVNTGELFF
V: TRBV10-3; D: NA; size: NA; J: TRBJ2-1; DNA: TGTGCCATCTCGAGGTCGGTGGGCAATGAGCAGTTCTTC; CDR3: CAISRSVGNEQFF
V: TRBV28; D: TRBD1; size: few; J: TRBJ2-7; DNA: TGTGCCAGCAGTCCCCCGGGACAGCCGACCTACGAGCAGTACTTC; CDR3: CASSPPGQPTYEQYF
V: TRBV6-5; D: NA; size: few; J: TRBJ2-1; DNA: TGTGCCAGCAGCCGGGGGGCCACTGAGCAGTTCTTC; CDR3: CASSRGATEQFF
V: TRBV13; D: TRBD2; size: NA; J: TRBJ2-3; DNA: TGTGCCAGCAGCCCCTACCGGGGGGGGAACCGGCTGGCTACGCAGTATTTT; CDR3: CASSPYRGGNRLATQYF
V: TRBV9; D: NA; size: NA; J: TRBJ1-2; DNA: TGTGCCAGCAGCGTAGGGGGAGAACAGTTCTATGGCTACACCTTC; CDR3: CASSVGGEQFYGYTF
V: TRBV5-1; D: NA; size: NA; J: TRBJ2-7; DNA: TGCGCCAGCAGCTTGGTCTCGGGCGGGGCGTCCTACGAGCAGTACTTC; CDR3: CASSLVSGGASYEQYF
V: TRBV25-1; D: NA; size: NA; J: TRBJ1-6; DNA: TGTGCCAGCAGTTCTGAGGGAGGTTCACCCCTCCACTTT; CDR3: CASSSEGGSPLHF
V: TRBV5-4; D: NA; size: few; J: TRBJ1-1; DNA: TGTGCCAGCAGCGCGCCAGAGGAGAACACTGAAGCTTTCTTT; CDR3: CASSAPEENTEAFF
V: TRBV20-1; D: NA; size: NA; J: TRBJ2-7; DNA: TGCAGTGCTAGCCAGGGGGGCGAGCAGTACTTC; CDR3: CSASQGGEQYF
V: TRBV27; D: TRBD1; size: NA; J: TRBJ1-2; DNA: TGTGCCAGCAGGGCCGGGACAGTGACTAGGTACACCTTC; CDR3: CASRAGTVTRYTF
V: TRBV6-1; D: TRBD1; size: NA; J: TRBJ1-2; DNA: TGTGCCAGCAGCGGACAGGGTAGTTATGGCTACACCTTC; CDR3: CASSGQGSYGYTF
V: TRBV11-3; D: NA; size: NA; J: TRBJ2-3; DNA: TGTGCCAGCAGCCCCGGGGGCACAGATACGCAGTATTTT; CDR3: CASSPGGTDTQYF
V: TRBV11-2; D: NA; size: NA; J: TRBJ2-4; DNA: TGTGCCAGCAGCTTATTCCCGTGCTTC; CDR3: CASSLFPCF
V: TRBV30; D: NA; size: few; J: TRBJ2-5; DNA: TGTGCCTGGAGTGTAAAGGGACCAGAGACCCAGTACTTC; CDR3: CAWSVKGPETQYF
V: TRBV5-1; D: TRBD1; size: few; J: TRBJ1-5; DNA: TGCGCCAGCAGCTTGGGCGACAGGGGGCGGAATCAGCCCCAGCATTTT; CDR3: CASSLGDRGRNQPQHF
V: TRBV11-2; D: TRBD1; size: few; J: TRBJ1-6; DNA: TGTGCCAGCAGCTTAGGGACAGGGGTTAATTCACCCCTCCACTTT; CDR3: CASSLGTGVNSPLHF
V: TRBV29-1; D: NA; size: NA; J: TRBJ1-1; DNA: TGCAGCGTTCAGGGTTTGGGCAGGAACACTGAAGCTTTCTTT; CDR3: CSVQGLGRNTEAFF